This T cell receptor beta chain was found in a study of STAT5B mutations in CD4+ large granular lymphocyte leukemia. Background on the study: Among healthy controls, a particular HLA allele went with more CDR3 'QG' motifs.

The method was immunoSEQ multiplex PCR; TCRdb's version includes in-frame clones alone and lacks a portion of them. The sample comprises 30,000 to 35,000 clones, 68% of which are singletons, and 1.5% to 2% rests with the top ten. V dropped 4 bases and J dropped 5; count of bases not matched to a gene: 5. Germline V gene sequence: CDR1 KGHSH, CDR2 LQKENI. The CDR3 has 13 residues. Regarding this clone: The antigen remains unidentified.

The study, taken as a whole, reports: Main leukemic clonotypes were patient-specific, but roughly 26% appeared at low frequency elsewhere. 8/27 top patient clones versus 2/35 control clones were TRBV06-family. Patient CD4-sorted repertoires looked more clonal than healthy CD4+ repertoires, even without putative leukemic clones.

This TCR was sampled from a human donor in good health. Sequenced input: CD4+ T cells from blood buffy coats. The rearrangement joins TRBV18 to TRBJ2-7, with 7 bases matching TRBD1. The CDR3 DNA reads TGTGCCAGCTCACTCTCGACAGGGAACGAGCAGTACTTC. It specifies CASSLSTGNEQYF.